The T cell receptor beta chain described here comes from a study of blood T cells in healthy people across ages. A second PCR of roughly 7 to 11 cycles used a sample-barcoded 5' primer and a J-beta primer mix. TCRdb analysed the 5' RACE reads with MiXCR anew, one entry per CDR3 protein. The sample shows 1.5 million to 2 million distinct CDR3 sequences, 28% of them seen only once. The CDR3 length is 11 residues. In germline, CDR1 is KGHDR, CDR2 SFDVKD. Study findings and constraints: When set beside aged donors, long-lived donors presented more naive CD4+ cells and higher diversity.

This clonotype was found a few times. Its antigen remains unknown. One end of the junction fails to match germline, which may point to a read error. The rearrangement uses TRBV24-1 and TRBJ2-1; D is ambiguous. Input material: blood. The TCR was taken from a woman younger than 45 in good health. Here the CDR3 reads CATSDRDELFF. CDR3 DNA: TGTGCCACCAGTGATCGAGATGAGCTGTTCTTC.